The 2 T cell receptor beta chains below all came from one sample that was sequenced in a study of PD-L1 blockade in urothelial cancer. Libraries were prepared by immunoSEQ multiplex PCR; TCRdb keeps only in-frame clonotypes and omits some of them. The repertoire consists of around 130,000 clones, with approximately 84% occurring once and the leading ten covering 3.2%. This sample's time point: pretreatment peripheral blood. The sequencing used PBMCs, collected around atezolizumab (anti-PD-L1) treatment. All receptors derive from a man aged 50 to 59 with urothelial cancer.

This clone was seen once. This chain uses TRBV7-8 with TRBJ1-3, with D perhaps matching TRBD1 (6 bases). With 3 bases removed from V and 10 bases from J, the gap between germline ends came to 19 bases. This CDR3 is built from 15 residues. CDR1 is SGHVS and CDR2 is FQNEAQ in the germline V gene. CDR3 residues: CASSLGTSPMGTIYF. The DNA of the CDR3 is TGTGCCAGCAGCTTGGGGACAAGCCCTATGGGGACCATATATTTT.

This rearrangement joins TRBV30 to TRBJ2-1, with 9 nucleotides matching TRBD2. The CDR3 has 15 residues. The ends lost 1 base at V and 9 bases at J; junction bases unmatched: 10. Germline V lookup: CDR1 GTSNPN, CDR2 SVGIG (reference sequence). The CDR3 DNA reads as TGTGCCTGGAGTGGTAGGGCTAGCGGGAACGGTGAGCAGTTCTTC. Translation: CAWSGRASGNGEQFF.